Below, 28 T cell receptor beta chains from the same sample are listed, as sequenced in a study of cytomegalovirus exposure and HLA in healthy donors. The PCR employed 60 Vbeta primers together with 13 Jbeta primers. Generated by immunoSEQ multiplex PCR, the TCRdb table keeps only in-frame clones and is missing some. The sample holds tens of thousands of clones, over 70% seen once. Input material: PBMCs. Every receptor here comes from a man aged 25 to 45 in good health and CMV-seronegative.

The rearrangement links TRBV12-5 to TRBJ1-2; D is unclear. The CDR3 totals 13 residues. Between the trimmed V and J ends, which lost 4 bases and 4 bases, there was a span of 10 bases. CDR1 is LGHNT and CDR2 is FRNRAP in the germline V gene. The CDR3 DNA reads TGTGCTAGTGGTTCCGACCGGGGCTATGGCTACACCTTC. Translation gives CASGSDRGYGYTF. Combining the CDR3 with reference TRBV12-5 and TRBJ1-2 gives the whole variable domain DARVTQTPRHKVTEMGQEVTMRCQPILGHNTVFWYRQTMMQGLELLAYFRNRAPLDDSGMPKDRFSAEMPDATLATLKIQPSEPRDSAVYFCASGSDRGYGYTFGSGTRLTVV.

The CDR3 sequence: CASSFLGAYNSHEQYF. CDR3 coding DNA: TGTGCCAGCAGCTTTCTAGGGGCTTATAATAGCCACGAGCAGTACTTC. The rearrangement joins TRBV7-8 to TRBJ2-7; possible D gene TRBD1, 5 bases. Per the germline V gene, CDR1 is SGHVS and CDR2 is FQNEAQ. Between the trimmed V and J ends, which lost 3 bases and 5 bases, there was a span of 20 bases. The CDR3 sequence is 16 residues long.

This clone occurred a few times. This sequence joins TRBV5-1 and TRBJ1-1; 8 nucleotides match TRBD1. The germline V gene has CDR1 SGHRS and CDR2 YFSETQ. V shed 5 bases, J shed 1 base, and the junction held 4 bases outside the gene matches. The CDR3 loop spans 14 amino acids. The CDR3 spells CASRAGGWNTEAFF. The CDR3 bases are TGCGCCAGCAGGGCAGGGGGCTGGAACACTGAAGCTTTCTTT.

This chain joins TRBV18 and TRBJ1-2, with D possibly being TRBD1 (5 bases). The CDR3 sequence is 14 residues long. In germline, CDR1 is KGHSH, CDR2 LQKENI. Trimming removed 0 bases from V and 2 bases from J, with 7 bases in between. CDR3 nucleotide sequence: TGTGCCAGCTCACCACCGACAGAGAACTATGGCTACACCTTC. Protein sequence: CASSPPTENYGYTF.

The J gene is TRBJ1-1, the V gene TRBV7-9; no firm D call. V was cut by 1 base and J by 4 bases, with 10 bases left in between. Germline V lookup: CDR1 SEHNR, CDR2 FQNEAQ (reference sequence). The CDR3 is 14 amino acids. The DNA for the CDR3 is TGTGCCAGCAGCTTAGGGGCGGGCGGCACTGAAGCTTTCTTT. This codes for CASSLGAGGTEAFF.

The rearrangement links TRBV11-1 to TRBJ1-5; D may be TRBD1 (6 bases). The V gene lost 5 bases and the J gene lost 5 bases, with 10 bases spanning the gap. CDR3 length: 13 amino acids. In germline, CDR1 is SGHAT, CDR2 FQDESV (reference sequence). The CDR3 loop is CASSRDKDQPQHF. In DNA form, the CDR3 reads TGTGCCAGCAGCAGGGACAAAGATCAGCCCCAGCATTTT. Drawing the rest from reference TRBV11-1 and TRBJ1-5, the complete variable domain is EAEVAQSPRYKITEKSQAVAFWCDPISGHATLYWYRQILGQGPELLVQFQDESVVDDSQLPKDRFSAERLKGVDSTLKIQPAELGDSAMYLCASSRDKDQPQHFGDGTRLSIL.

V gene TRBV9 combines with J gene TRBJ2-5; 15 bases fit TRBD2. Matching the DNA end better, TRBJ2-7 makes the J call doubtful. CDR3 size: 16 residues. From germline, CDR1 is SGDLS and CDR2 YYNGEE. The CDR3 is CASSAGLAGGQNEQYF. CDR3 nucleotides: TGTGCCAGCAGCGCCGGACTAGCGGGGGGGCAAAACGAGCAGTACTTC.

The chain joins TRBV6-5 to TRBJ1-1, with 7 bases matching TRBD1. The CDR3 covers 14 residues. CDR1 and CDR2 (germline): MNHEY, SVGAGI. With V trimmed by 8 bases and J by 5 bases, 11 bases remained unmatched. The CDR3 sequence is CASRSTGSGTEAFF. The DNA for the CDR3 is TGTGCCAGCCGCTCGACAGGGTCAGGAACTGAAGCTTTCTTT.

This sequence joins TRBV6-6 and TRBJ1-3; D ambiguous. The CDR3 consists of 15 residues. V was trimmed by 4 bases and J by 4 bases, leaving 14 bases between them. Germline V CDR1 and CDR2: MNHNY, SVGAGI (reference sequence). The DNA of the CDR3 is TGTGCCAGCAGTTTAATCCCAATGACAGGAAACACCATATATTTT. Protein sequence: CASSLIPMTGNTIYF.

Regarding this clone: At one boundary the junction diverges from the germline segment, which might be a read error. The chain employs TRBV6-5 and TRBJ1-2, with D possibly matching TRBD1 (6 bases). Germline assignment: CDR1 MNHEY and CDR2 SVGAGI. The CDR3 has 13 amino acids. The CDR3 nucleotides are TGTGCCAGCCGCTCCAGGGGCGGTGAGGGCTACCCCTTC. Amino acids: CASRSRGGEGYPF.

V usage is TRBV19 and J usage is TRBJ1-2; 8 bases line up with TRBD1. Germline-derived CDR1 and CDR2 are LNHDA and SQIVND (reference sequence). Trimming cost V 10 bases and J 0 bases; bases outside gene matches: 4. The CDR3 has 13 amino acids. The CDR3 nucleotides read TGTGCCACCACGGACAGGGCTAACTATGGCTACACCTTC. Amino acid sequence: CATTDRANYGYTF.

This chain connects TRBV27 to TRBJ1-5; TRBD1 is a possible D gene (5 bases). The CDR3 contains 14 residues. Germline CDR1 reads MNHEY; CDR2 reads SMNVEV (reference sequence). V was clipped by 3 bases and J by 5 bases, with 11 bases between them. CDR3: CASSFGHRDQPQHF. DNA for the CDR3: TGTGCCAGCAGTTTCGGACACAGAGATCAGCCCCAGCATTTT.

CDR3 sequence: CASLEREASSYNEQFF. In nucleotides, the CDR3 is TGTGCCAGCCTCGAGCGGGAAGCTAGCTCCTACAATGAGCAGTTCTTC. V usage is TRBV2 and J usage is TRBJ2-1, with TRBD2 identical over 7 bases. The CDR3 runs 16 residues. After removal of 8 bases from V and 0 bases from J, the junction contained 10 bases not matched to a gene. Germline V CDR1 and CDR2: SNHLY, FYNNEI.

This chain joins TRBV5-1 and TRBJ2-5; 12 nucleotides line up with TRBD2. This CDR3 region has 18 residues. V shed 3 bases, J shed 0 bases, and the junction held 9 bases outside the gene matches. Germline CDR1 and CDR2: SGHRS and YFSETQ. The CDR3 bases are TGCGCCAGCAGCTCCACCGGGGGGACTAGCGGGTACCAAGAGACCCAGTACTTC. Its protein is CASSSTGGTSGYQETQYF. Based on the CDR3 plus reference TRBV5-1 and TRBJ2-5, the full variable domain is KAGVTQTPRYLIKTRGQQVTLSCSPISGHRSVSWYQQTPGQGLQFLFEYFSETQRNKGNFPGRFSGRQFSNSRSEMNVSTLELGDSALYLCASSSTGGTSGYQETQYFGPGTRLLVL.

The table lists this clone with a few counts. The rearrangement links TRBV6-5 to TRBJ1-5; 8 bases fit TRBD1. CDR1 and CDR2 (germline): MNHEY, SVGAGI. The CDR3 sequence is 14 residues long. Trimming took 5 bases from V and 6 from J; bases not matched to a gene: 6. DNA of the CDR3: TGTGCCAGCAGTGCGGGACAGGCTCGTCAGCCCCAGCATTTT. This encodes CASSAGQARQPQHF.

This clone was seen more than once but under ten times. The chain joins TRBV29-1 to TRBJ2-1, with 8 bases that match TRBD2. Germline V gene sequence: CDR1 SQVTM, CDR2 ANQGSEA. The CDR3 spans 14 residues. V shed 6 bases and J 8 bases; nucleotides not matched to a gene: 12. This CDR3 reads CSVEGLGGPDEQFF. The CDR3 DNA is TGCAGCGTCGAGGGACTAGGTGGTCCAGATGAGCAGTTCTTC.

This clone is termed medium-sized. This chain uses TRBV6-1 with TRBJ1-1; 9 nucleotides agree with TRBD1. With 4 bases clipped from V and 8 bases from J, the junction kept 14 bases outside the gene matches. This CDR3 comprises 16 residues. Germline V gene sequence: CDR1 MNHNS, CDR2 SASEGT. CDR3 protein: CASSAGQGDSPAEAFF. The CDR3 region has the DNA TGTGCCAGCAGTGCGGGACAGGGCGACTCCCCCGCGGAAGCTTTCTTT.

The gene calls are TRBV7-9 and TRBJ1-2; TRBD1 might be the D (6 bases). The V gene lost 4 bases and the J gene lost 2 bases, with 11 bases spanning the gap. The germline V gene has CDR1 SEHNR and CDR2 FQNEAQ (reference sequence). This CDR3 comprises 14 residues. The CDR3 sequence is CASSSQQGNYGYTF. The CDR3 DNA sequence: TGTGCCAGCAGCTCACAGCAGGGGAACTATGGCTACACCTTC.

The DNA of the CDR3 is TGTGCCAGCAGTTCCTGGGGGGGGACTGCGAGCACAGATACGCAGTATTTT. Translating it yields CASSSWGGTASTDTQYF. The chain is built from TRBV27 and TRBJ2-3, with TRBD2 matching over 7 bases. CDR1 and CDR2 from the germline V gene are MNHEY and SMNVEV (reference sequence). This CDR3 has 17 residues. V lost 4 bases, J lost 0 bases, and 10 bases stayed unmatched.

The V and J genes are TRBV19 and TRBJ1-5, with 7 bases lining up with TRBD1. V lost 8 bases, J lost 2 bases, and 6 bases stayed unmatched. The CDR3 loop spans 14 amino acids. The germline V gene has CDR1 LNHDA and CDR2 SQIVND (reference sequence). The CDR3 is CASREQGGNQPQHF. For the CDR3, the DNA is TGTGCCAGTCGCGAGCAGGGGGGCAATCAGCCCCAGCATTTT.

The V call is TRBV12-5, the J call TRBJ2-7; maybe TRBD2 (6 bases). Germline V gene sequence: CDR1 LGHNT, CDR2 FRNRAP. Deletions cut 7 bases from V and 6 bases from J, with 19 bases between. The CDR3 has 14 residues. The CDR3 is CASAPGSSGGEQYF. In DNA, the CDR3 is TGTGCTAGTGCCCCAGGGTCCTCCGGGGGCGAGCAGTACTTC. Combining the CDR3 with reference TRBV12-5 and TRBJ2-7 gives the whole variable domain DARVTQTPRHKVTEMGQEVTMRCQPILGHNTVFWYRQTMMQGLELLAYFRNRAPLDDSGMPKDRFSAEMPDATLATLKIQPSEPRDSAVYFCASAPGSSGGEQYFGPGTRLTVT.

The chain is built from TRBV7-9 and TRBJ2-2; the match to TRBD2 covers 7 bases. The V gene's germline CDR1 is SEHNR and CDR2 FQNEAQ (reference sequence). Trimming at V came to 0 bases and at J to 2 bases, leaving 3 bases not matched to a gene. The CDR3 contains 16 residues. CDR3 sequence: CASSLAASGNTGELFF. CDR3 bases: TGTGCCAGCAGCTTAGCGGCTAGCGGAAACACCGGGGAGCTGTTTTTT.

This clone was counted a single time. The rearrangement uses TRBV9 and TRBJ2-3; D might be TRBD2 (6 bases). Germline V gene data show CDR1 as SGDLS and CDR2 as YYNGEE. The CDR3 is 14 residues long. V was shortened by 6 bases and J by 9 bases, with 20 bases between the two germline ends. CDR3: CASNLGGGTDTQYF. In DNA, the CDR3 is TGTGCCAGCAATCTGGGGGGTGGGACGGACACGCAGTATTTT.

The chain recombines TRBV5-1 with TRBJ1-5; the D gene is possibly TRBD1 (6 bases). The CDR3 has 19 amino acids. V gave up 4 bases and J gave up 1 base, with 24 bases separating them. The germline CDR1 and CDR2 sequences are SGHRS and YFSETQ. CDR3 nucleotide sequence: TGCGCCAGCAGCCCTGGGCAGGCAGGGGAAGGGAAAAGCAATCAGCCCCAGCATTTT. Protein sequence: CASSPGQAGEGKSNQPQHF.

The rearrangement links TRBV9 to TRBJ2-1, with TRBD2 as a possible D gene (7 bases). With 6 bases removed from V and 2 bases from J, the gap between germline ends came to 9 bases. Germline-derived CDR1 and CDR2 are SGDLS and YYNGEE. The CDR3 runs to 13 residues. CDR3 bases: TGTGCCAGCAACGGGGGGCCCTACAATGAGCAGTTCTTC. This codes for CASNGGPYNEQFF.

V gene TRBV7-6 combines with J gene TRBJ2-1; 8 bases are shared with TRBD1. The length of the CDR3 is 14 residues. The V gene end was trimmed by 1 base and the J gene end by 10 bases; junction bases not matched to a gene: 6. Germline lookup yields CDR1 SGHVS and CDR2 FNYEAQ. The CDR3 DNA sequence: TGTGCCAGCAGCTTAGGGACAGGGAGTGGGGAGCAGTTCTTC. This gives the protein CASSLGTGSGEQFF.

In this sample, this clone turned up a few times. V is TRBV5-1 and J is TRBJ2-7; 11 bases agree with TRBD1. With V trimmed by 4 bases and J by 4 bases, 4 bases remained unmatched. This CDR3 spans 14 amino acids. Germline-derived CDR1 and CDR2 are SGHRS and YFSETQ. CDR3 sequence: CASSLGQGAYEQYF. The CDR3 DNA follows: TGCGCCAGCAGCCTTGGACAGGGGGCTTACGAGCAGTACTTC.

This chain joins TRBV6-1 and TRBJ2-2, with a weak D call TRBD1 (5 bases). Germline lookup yields CDR1 MNHNS and CDR2 SASEGT. V lost 4 bases and J 3 bases, leaving 6 bases between the germline ends. CDR3 length: 13 residues. CDR3 nucleotides: TGTGCCAGCAGTGCCAGGGACACCGGGGAGCTGTTTTTT. This gives the protein CASSARDTGELFF.